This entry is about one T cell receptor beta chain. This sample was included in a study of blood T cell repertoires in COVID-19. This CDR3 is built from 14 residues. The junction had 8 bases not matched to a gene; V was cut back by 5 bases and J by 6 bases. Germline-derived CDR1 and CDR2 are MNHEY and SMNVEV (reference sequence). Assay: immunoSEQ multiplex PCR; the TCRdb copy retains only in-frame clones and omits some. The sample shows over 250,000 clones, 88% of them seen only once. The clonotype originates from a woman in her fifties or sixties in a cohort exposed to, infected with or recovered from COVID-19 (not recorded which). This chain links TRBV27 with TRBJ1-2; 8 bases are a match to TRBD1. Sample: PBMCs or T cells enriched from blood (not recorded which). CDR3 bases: TGTGCCAGCAGTCCAAACAGGGGGAAGGATGGCTACACCTTC. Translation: CASSPNRGKDGYTF.